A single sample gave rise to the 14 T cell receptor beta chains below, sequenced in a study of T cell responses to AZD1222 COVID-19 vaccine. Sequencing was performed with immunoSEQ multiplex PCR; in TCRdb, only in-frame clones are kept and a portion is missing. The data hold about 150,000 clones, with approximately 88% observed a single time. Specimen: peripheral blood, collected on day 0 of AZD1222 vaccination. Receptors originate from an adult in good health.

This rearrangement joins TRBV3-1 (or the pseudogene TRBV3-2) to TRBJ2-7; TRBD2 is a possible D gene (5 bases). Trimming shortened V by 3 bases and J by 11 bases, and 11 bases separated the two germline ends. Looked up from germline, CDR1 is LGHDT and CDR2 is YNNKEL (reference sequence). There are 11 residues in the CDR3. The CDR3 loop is CASSHGLLEYF. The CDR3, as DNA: TGTGCCAGCAGCCATGGACTTTTGGAGTACTTC.

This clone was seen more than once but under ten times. The CDR3 here is CAWSVAPGGEQFF. CDR3 in DNA: TGTGCCTGGAGTGTGGCTCCCGGCGGTGAGCAGTTCTTC. V is TRBV30 and J is TRBJ2-1, with D hard to call. V lost 0 bases and J lost 9, with 12 bases in between. Germline CDR1 is GTSNPN and CDR2 is SVGIG (reference sequence). This CDR3 is 13 amino acids long. The entire variable domain, with the rest obtained from reference TRBV30 and TRBJ2-1, is as follows: SQTIHQWPATLVQPVGSPLSLECTVEGTSNPNLYWYRQAAGRGLQLLFYSVGIGQISSEVPQNLSASRPQDRQFILSSKKLLLSDSGFYLCAWSVAPGGEQFFGPGTRLTVL.

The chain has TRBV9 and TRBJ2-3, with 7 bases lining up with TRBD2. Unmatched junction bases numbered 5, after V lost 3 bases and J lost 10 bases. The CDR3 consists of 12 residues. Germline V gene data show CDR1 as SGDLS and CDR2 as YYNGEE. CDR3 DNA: TGTGCCAGCAGCGCCCGGGGGGAGGCGCAGTATTTT. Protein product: CASSARGEAQYF. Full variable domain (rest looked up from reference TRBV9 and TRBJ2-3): DSGVTQTPKHLITATGQRVTLRCSPRSGDLSVYWYQQSLDQGLQFLIQYYNGEERAKGNILERFSAQQFPDLHSELNLSSLELGDSALYFCASSARGEAQYFGPGTRLTVL.

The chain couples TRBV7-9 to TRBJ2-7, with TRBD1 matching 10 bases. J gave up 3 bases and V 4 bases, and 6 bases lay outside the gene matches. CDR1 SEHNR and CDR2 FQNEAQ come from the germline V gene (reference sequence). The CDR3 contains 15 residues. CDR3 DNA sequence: TGTGCCAGCAGCTCAGGACAGGGGGTCCTCTACGAGCAGTACTTC. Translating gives CASSSGQGVLYEQYF.

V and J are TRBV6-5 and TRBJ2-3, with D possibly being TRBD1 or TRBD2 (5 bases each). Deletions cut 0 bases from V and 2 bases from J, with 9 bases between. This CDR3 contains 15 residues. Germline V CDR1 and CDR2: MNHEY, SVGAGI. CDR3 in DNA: TGTGCCAGCAGTTACTCAGAGGGGCTCACAGATACGCAGTATTTT. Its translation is CASSYSEGLTDTQYF.

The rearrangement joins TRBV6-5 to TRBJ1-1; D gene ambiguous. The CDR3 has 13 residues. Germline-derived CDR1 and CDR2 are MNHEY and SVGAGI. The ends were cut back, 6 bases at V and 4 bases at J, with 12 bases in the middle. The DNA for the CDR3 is TGTGCCAGCAGCTTTAAAATGGGCACTGAAGCTTTCTTT. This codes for CASSFKMGTEAFF.

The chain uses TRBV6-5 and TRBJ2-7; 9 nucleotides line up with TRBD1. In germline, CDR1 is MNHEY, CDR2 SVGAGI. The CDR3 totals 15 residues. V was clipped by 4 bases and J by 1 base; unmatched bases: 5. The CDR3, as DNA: TGTGCCAGCAGTTCCCCGGGACAGGGATCCTACGAGCAGTACTTC. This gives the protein CASSSPGQGSYEQYF.

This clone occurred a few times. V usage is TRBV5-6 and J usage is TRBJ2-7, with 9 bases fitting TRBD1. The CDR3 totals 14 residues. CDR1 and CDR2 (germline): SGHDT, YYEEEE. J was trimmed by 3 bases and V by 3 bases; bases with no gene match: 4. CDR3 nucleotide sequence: TGTGCCAGCAGCTCCGGGACAGGGCTCTACGAGCAGTACTTC. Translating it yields CASSSGTGLYEQYF.

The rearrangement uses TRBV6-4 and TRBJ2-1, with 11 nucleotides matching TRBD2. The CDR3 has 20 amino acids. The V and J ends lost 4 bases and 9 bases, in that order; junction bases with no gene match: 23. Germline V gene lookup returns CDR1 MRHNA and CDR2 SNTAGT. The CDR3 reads CASSARGLAEGGARGGEQFF. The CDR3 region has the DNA TGTGCCAGCAGTGCGAGGGGACTAGCGGAAGGGGGAGCTCGGGGAGGTGAGCAGTTCTTC.

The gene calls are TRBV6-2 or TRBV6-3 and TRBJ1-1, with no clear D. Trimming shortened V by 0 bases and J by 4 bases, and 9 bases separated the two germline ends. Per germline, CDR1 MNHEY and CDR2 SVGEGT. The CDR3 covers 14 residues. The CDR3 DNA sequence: TGTGCCAGCAGTTACTCAGGGTCCGGCACTGAAGCTTTCTTT. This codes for CASSYSGSGTEAFF.

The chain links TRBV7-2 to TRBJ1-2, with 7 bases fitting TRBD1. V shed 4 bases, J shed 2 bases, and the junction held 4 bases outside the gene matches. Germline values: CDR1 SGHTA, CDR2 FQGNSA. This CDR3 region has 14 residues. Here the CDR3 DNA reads TGTGCCAGCAGCTCAGGGGGAATCAACTATGGCTACACCTTC. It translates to CASSSGGINYGYTF.

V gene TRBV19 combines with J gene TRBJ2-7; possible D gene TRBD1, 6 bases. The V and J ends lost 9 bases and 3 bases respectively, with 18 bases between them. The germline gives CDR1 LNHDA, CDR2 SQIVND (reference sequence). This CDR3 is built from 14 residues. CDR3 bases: TGTGCCAGCTCTGGGGACAACCAAGGCTACGAGCAGTACTTC. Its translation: CASSGDNQGYEQYF.

CDR3 loop: CASSVGVGRGDTEAFF. The DNA for the CDR3 is TGTGCCAGCAGCGTAGGGGTGGGGAGAGGGGACACTGAAGCTTTCTTT. J is TRBJ1-1 and V is TRBV9; a possible D gene is TRBD1 (5 bases). The CDR3 length is 16 residues. Trimming pared 0 bases from V and 3 bases from J, leaving 15 bases between. The V gene's germline CDR1 is SGDLS and CDR2 YYNGEE.

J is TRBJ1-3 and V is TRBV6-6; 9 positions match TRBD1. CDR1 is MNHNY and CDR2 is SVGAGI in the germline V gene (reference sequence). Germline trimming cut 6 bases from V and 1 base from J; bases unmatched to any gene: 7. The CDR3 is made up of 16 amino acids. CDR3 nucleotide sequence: TGTGCCAGCAGCCCACCGGACAGGGGTTCTGGAAACACCATATATTTT. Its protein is CASSPPDRGSGNTIYF.